This T cell receptor (beta chain) was identified during a study of CD4 T cells in relation to SARS-CoV-2 and coronaviruses. In the study overall: The negative reference was HIV-1 Nef peptide pool or peptide-free culture.

CD4+ T cells from unexposed donors were obtained before the COVID-19 pandemic (2011-2018). CD4+ T cells were isolated from the cells after 10 days of culture. Cultures held roughly 2 million PBMCs per well with about 10 IU/ml IL-2. Concerning this clone itself: Its antigen is unknown.

Using immunoSEQ multiplex PCR, the repertoire was profiled, and TCRdb retains in-frame clones only, with some absent. The sample lists around 20,000 clones; around 78% were seen once. The source of this sequence is a human donor in good health. The sample consisted of CD4+ T cells from PBMCs, cultured in vitro.

The CDR3 here is CASSNREGDSPLHF. The CDR3 bases are TGTGCCAGCAGCAACAGGGAAGGGGATTCACCCCTCCACTTT. J is TRBJ1-6 and V is TRBV5-4; TRBD1 is a possible D gene (6 bases). V shed 4 bases and J shed 8 bases, with 13 bases lying between them. The germline V gene encodes CDR1 SGHNT and CDR2 YYREEE (reference sequence). This CDR3 region has 14 residues.